The rows below give T cell receptor beta chains drawn from one sample of a study of T cell responses to AZD1222 COVID-19 vaccine. The data were produced by immunoSEQ multiplex PCR, yet TCRdb's version contains in-frame clones alone and is incomplete. The sample lists about 150,000 clones, about 92% occurring once. Sequenced here: peripheral blood, sampled 28 days after the second AZD1222 dose. The origin of the receptors is an adult who received the AZD1222 COVID-19 vaccine. The CDR3 runs from the conserved cysteine through the conserved F or W. Fields, in order: CDR3 length, D gene, J gene, clone size, V gene, CDR3 protein, CDR3 DNA. A D gene is named only where the DNA matches it firmly. The size of a clone is reported for some rows only, either as once, few or many, or as a class for expanded clones.

len: 15; d_gene: TRBD2; j_gene: TRBJ2-7; abundance: NA; v_gene: TRBV7-9; CDR3aa: CASSLAQRERYEQYF; CDR3nt: TGTGCCAGCAGCTTAGCCCAGCGGGAGAGATACGAGCAGTACTTC
len: 13; d_gene: NA; j_gene: TRBJ1-1; abundance: NA; v_gene: TRBV18; CDR3aa: CASSPLGSTEAFF; CDR3nt: TGTGCCAGCTCACCACTCGGGAGCACTGAAGCTTTCTTT
len: 16; d_gene: TRBD2; j_gene: TRBJ2-1; abundance: NA; v_gene: TRBV6-1; CDR3aa: CASSVSSGPPYNEQFF; CDR3nt: TGTGCCAGCAGTGTGAGTAGCGGGCCACCCTACAATGAGCAGTTCTTC
len: 15; d_gene: NA; j_gene: TRBJ1-2; abundance: once; v_gene: TRBV7-8; CDR3aa: CASSLVGGGNYGYTF; CDR3nt: TGTGCCAGCAGCTTAGTTGGGGGGGGTAACTATGGCTACACCTTC
len: 16; d_gene: NA; j_gene: TRBJ2-3; abundance: NA; v_gene: TRBV6-4; CDR3aa: CASSDSGDTGTDTQYF; CDR3nt: TGTGCCAGCAGTGACTCTGGGGACACTGGGACAGATACGCAGTATTTT
len: 15; d_gene: NA; j_gene: TRBJ1-1; abundance: once; v_gene: TRBV5-5; CDR3aa: CASSPEWGVVTEAFF; CDR3nt: TGTGCCAGCAGCCCCGAGTGGGGCGTCGTGACTGAAGCTTTCTTT
len: 13; d_gene: NA; j_gene: TRBJ1-5; abundance: NA; v_gene: TRBV5-1; CDR3aa: CASSVEGLQPQHF; CDR3nt: TGCGCCAGCAGCGTGGAGGGCCTCCAGCCCCAGCATTTT
len: 15; d_gene: NA; j_gene: TRBJ2-7; abundance: NA; v_gene: TRBV24-1; CDR3aa: CATSDLQGSRYEQYF; CDR3nt: TGTGCCACCAGTGATTTGCAGGGCAGTCGCTACGAGCAGTACTTC
len: 15; d_gene: NA; j_gene: TRBJ2-5; abundance: NA; v_gene: TRBV4-1; CDR3aa: CASSQDSELLRSQYF; CDR3nt: TGCGCCAGCAGCCAAGATAGTGAGCTTCTTCGCTCCCAGTACTTC
len: 15; d_gene: NA; j_gene: TRBJ1-6; abundance: NA; v_gene: TRBV27; CDR3aa: CASKLLSVDNSPLHF; CDR3nt: TGTGCCAGCAAACTTCTGTCGGTCGATAATTCACCCCTCCACTTT
len: 17; d_gene: TRBD1; j_gene: TRBJ1-2; abundance: few; v_gene: TRBV30; CDR3aa: CAWSGTGGFFPNYGYTF; CDR3nt: TGTGCCTGGAGTGGGACAGGGGGCTTTTTTCCAAACTATGGCTACACCTTC
len: 13; d_gene: TRBD1; j_gene: TRBJ2-1; abundance: once; v_gene: TRBV15; CDR3aa: CATSRDRGNEQFF; CDR3nt: TGTGCCACCAGCAGGGACAGGGGTAATGAGCAGTTCTTC
len: 20; d_gene: TRBD1; j_gene: TRBJ1-5; abundance: NA; v_gene: TRBV27; CDR3aa: CASKLTRTGRTRPPYRPQHF; CDR3nt: TGTGCCAGCAAACTTACAAGGACAGGGAGAACCCGACCCCCATATCGGCCCCAGCATTTT
len: 15; d_gene: TRBD2; j_gene: TRBJ2-7; abundance: NA; v_gene: TRBV2; CDR3aa: CASRRTSGRLYEQYF; CDR3nt: TGTGCCAGCAGGCGGACTAGCGGGAGACTATACGAGCAGTACTTC
len: 17; d_gene: TRBD2; j_gene: TRBJ2-3; abundance: NA; v_gene: TRBV4-2; CDR3aa: CASSQEGIGGGSDTQYF; CDR3nt: TGTGCCAGCAGCCAAGAAGGGATTGGTGGCGGGAGTGATACGCAGTATTTT
len: 14; d_gene: NA; j_gene: TRBJ2-1; abundance: NA; v_gene: TRBV7-8; CDR3aa: CASSLGISGNEQFF; CDR3nt: TGTGCCAGCAGCTTAGGCATTTCAGGGAATGAGCAGTTCTTC
len: 14; d_gene: NA; j_gene: TRBJ1-2; abundance: NA; v_gene: TRBV7-2; CDR3aa: CASSAAGGSGGYTF; CDR3nt: TGTGCCAGCAGTGCTGCCGGGGGTAGTGGTGGCTACACCTTC
len: 15; d_gene: NA; j_gene: TRBJ1-3; abundance: NA; v_gene: TRBV5-1; CDR3aa: CASSLGTSSGNTIYF; CDR3nt: TGCGCCAGCAGCTTGGGGACAAGCTCTGGAAACACCATATATTTT
len: 12; d_gene: TRBD1; j_gene: TRBJ1-2; abundance: NA; v_gene: TRBV28; CDR3aa: CASSATGDGYTF; CDR3nt: TGTGCCAGCAGTGCTACAGGGGATGGCTACACCTTC
len: 17; d_gene: TRBD1; j_gene: TRBJ2-1; abundance: NA; v_gene: TRBV19; CDR3aa: CASTMGTGQGIAEGQFF; CDR3nt: TGTGCCAGTACTATGGGAACGGGACAGGGAATCGCGGAAGGGCAGTTCTTC
len: 14; d_gene: NA; j_gene: TRBJ2-3; abundance: NA; v_gene: TRBV5-6; CDR3aa: CASSLLGSTDTQYF; CDR3nt: TGTGCCAGCAGCTTGCTAGGTTCGACAGATACGCAGTATTTT
len: 18; d_gene: TRBD2; j_gene: TRBJ2-7; abundance: once; v_gene: TRBV4-2; CDR3aa: CASSQRMGAGLAIPEQYF; CDR3nt: TGTGCCAGCAGCCAGAGGATGGGTGCGGGACTAGCAATTCCCGAGCAGTACTTC
len: 16; d_gene: TRBD2; j_gene: TRBJ2-2; abundance: once; v_gene: TRBV19; CDR3aa: CASSAPTSGSAGELFF; CDR3nt: TGTGCCAGTAGTGCCCCGACTAGCGGGAGTGCCGGGGAGCTGTTTTTT
len: 13; d_gene: NA; j_gene: TRBJ2-7; abundance: NA; v_gene: TRBV18; CDR3aa: CASSPQAHYEQYF; CDR3nt: TGTGCCAGCTCACCCCAAGCCCACTACGAGCAGTACTTC
len: 11; d_gene: NA; j_gene: TRBJ2-7; abundance: NA; v_gene: TRBV20-1; CDR3aa: CSAGGYYEQYF; CDR3nt: TGCAGTGCTGGCGGATACTACGAGCAGTACTTC
len: 16; d_gene: TRBD2; j_gene: TRBJ2-1; abundance: NA; v_gene: TRBV7-2; CDR3aa: CASSSPASGFYNEQFF; CDR3nt: TGTGCCAGCAGCTCCCCGGCTAGCGGGTTTTACAATGAGCAGTTCTTC
len: 16; d_gene: TRBD2; j_gene: TRBJ2-3; abundance: NA; v_gene: TRBV2; CDR3aa: CASSAGLAGDTDTQYF; CDR3nt: TGTGCCAGCAGTGCTGGACTAGCGGGGGACACAGATACGCAGTATTTT
len: 11; d_gene: NA; j_gene: TRBJ1-1; abundance: NA; v_gene: TRBV7-9; CDR3aa: CASSAGGEAFF; CDR3nt: TGTGCCAGCAGCGCGGGGGGTGAAGCTTTCTTT
len: 14; d_gene: NA; j_gene: TRBJ1-3; abundance: NA; v_gene: TRBV18; CDR3aa: CASSPRGSGNTIYF; CDR3nt: TGTGCCAGCTCACCAAGGGGATCTGGAAACACCATATATTTT
len: 12; d_gene: NA; j_gene: TRBJ1-2; abundance: NA; v_gene: TRBV29-1; CDR3aa: CSVDYLWKGYTF; CDR3nt: TGCAGCGTTGACTACTTATGGAAAGGCTACACCTTC
len: 13; d_gene: NA; j_gene: TRBJ2-1; abundance: NA; v_gene: TRBV7-2; CDR3aa: CASSPGPYNEQFF; CDR3nt: TGTGCCAGCAGTCCGGGCCCCTACAATGAGCAGTTCTTC
len: 16; d_gene: TRBD2; j_gene: TRBJ2-1; abundance: NA; v_gene: TRBV24-1; CDR3aa: CATSGTSGRSNNEQFF; CDR3nt: TGTGCCACCAGTGGGACTAGCGGGAGATCAAACAATGAGCAGTTCTTC
len: 14; d_gene: NA; j_gene: TRBJ2-1; abundance: NA; v_gene: TRBV9; CDR3aa: CASSAILVSNEQFF; CDR3nt: TGTGCCAGCAGCGCCATCCTAGTCAGCAATGAGCAGTTCTTC
len: 15; d_gene: NA; j_gene: TRBJ2-7; abundance: NA; v_gene: TRBV11-2; CDR3aa: CASSLVSGNSYEQYF; CDR3nt: TGTGCCAGCAGCTTAGTTTCAGGGAACTCCTACGAGCAGTACTTC
len: 14; d_gene: TRBD1; j_gene: TRBJ2-7; abundance: NA; v_gene: TRBV7-8; CDR3aa: CASNQGEPWYEQYF; CDR3nt: TGTGCCAGCAATCAGGGGGAGCCGTGGTACGAGCAGTACTTC
len: 16; d_gene: NA; j_gene: TRBJ2-6; abundance: NA; v_gene: TRBV4-2; CDR3aa: CASSQESSSGANVLTF; CDR3nt: TGTGCCAGCAGCCAAGAGAGCTCCTCTGGGGCCAACGTCCTGACTTTC
len: 16; d_gene: NA; j_gene: TRBJ2-3; abundance: NA; v_gene: TRBV21-1; CDR3aa: CASSKESTFSTDTQYF; CDR3nt: TGTGCCAGCAGCAAAGAATCTACCTTTAGCACAGATACGCAGTATTTT
len: 14; d_gene: NA; j_gene: TRBJ1-1; abundance: NA; v_gene: TRBV19; CDR3aa: CASSISQGDTEAFF; CDR3nt: TGTGCCAGTAGTATTAGTCAGGGAGATACTGAAGCTTTCTTT
len: 16; d_gene: NA; j_gene: TRBJ1-6; abundance: NA; v_gene: TRBV11-2; CDR3aa: CASSPLLSGTNSPLHF; CDR3nt: TGTGCCAGCAGCCCACTTTTATCGGGCACCAATTCACCCCTCCACTTT
len: 13; d_gene: TRBD2; j_gene: TRBJ2-5; abundance: NA; v_gene: TRBV28; CDR3aa: CASSSAGGETQYF; CDR3nt: TGTGCCAGCAGTTCAGCGGGGGGTGAGACCCAGTACTTC
len: 14; d_gene: TRBD2; j_gene: TRBJ2-3; abundance: once; v_gene: TRBV5-1; CDR3aa: CASSPASGKDTQYF; CDR3nt: TGCGCCAGCAGCCCGGCTAGCGGGAAGGATACGCAGTATTTT
len: 15; d_gene: NA; j_gene: TRBJ1-5; abundance: NA; v_gene: TRBV7-2; CDR3aa: CASSQRAGSNQPQHF; CDR3nt: TGTGCCAGCAGCCAAAGGGCAGGGTCCAATCAGCCCCAGCATTTT
len: 16; d_gene: NA; j_gene: TRBJ1-6; abundance: NA; v_gene: TRBV5-4; CDR3aa: CASSSGTPIDNSPLHF; CDR3nt: TGTGCCAGCAGCTCCGGGACACCTATCGATAATTCACCCCTCCACTTT
len: 12; d_gene: NA; j_gene: TRBJ2-3; abundance: NA; v_gene: TRBV28; CDR3aa: CASARLGYTQYF; CDR3nt: TGTGCCAGCGCCCGGCTGGGGTATACGCAGTATTTT
len: 18; d_gene: NA; j_gene: TRBJ2-3; abundance: NA; v_gene: TRBV19; CDR3aa: CASSGRPGGGPSTDTQYF; CDR3nt: TGTGCCAGTAGTGGACGGCCGGGCGGCGGGCCGAGCACAGATACGCAGTATTTT
len: 16; d_gene: NA; j_gene: TRBJ1-4; abundance: NA; v_gene: TRBV5-8; CDR3aa: CASSLRVGLVNEKLFF; CDR3nt: TGTGCCAGCAGCTTGCGTGTCGGCCTCGTTAATGAAAAACTGTTTTTT
len: 16; d_gene: NA; j_gene: TRBJ1-2; abundance: NA; v_gene: TRBV18; CDR3aa: CASSPPYSGTNYGYTF; CDR3nt: TGTGCCAGCTCACCACCATACAGCGGTACTAACTATGGCTACACCTTC
len: 13; d_gene: NA; j_gene: TRBJ2-7; abundance: NA; v_gene: TRBV28; CDR3aa: CASSPRGVGEQYF; CDR3nt: TGTGCCAGCAGTCCCAGGGGAGTCGGGGAGCAGTACTTC
len: 17; d_gene: NA; j_gene: TRBJ1-2; abundance: NA; v_gene: TRBV24-1; CDR3aa: CATSDVGSETGFYGYTF; CDR3nt: TGTGCCACCAGTGATGTCGGGTCCGAAACAGGCTTCTATGGCTACACCTTC
len: 13; d_gene: NA; j_gene: TRBJ1-1; abundance: NA; v_gene: TRBV11-2; CDR3aa: CASSTGMNTEAFF; CDR3nt: TGTGCCAGCAGCACGGGCATGAACACTGAAGCTTTCTTT
len: 11; d_gene: NA; j_gene: TRBJ1-1; abundance: NA; v_gene: TRBV7-9; CDR3aa: CASSLVREAFF; CDR3nt: TGTGCCAGCAGCTTGGTGAGGGAAGCTTTCTTT
len: 16; d_gene: TRBD1; j_gene: TRBJ2-7; abundance: NA; v_gene: TRBV5-4; CDR3aa: CASSFPMGQGIGEQYF; CDR3nt: TGTGCCAGCAGCTTTCCTATGGGACAGGGGATAGGCGAGCAGTACTTC
len: 16; d_gene: NA; j_gene: TRBJ2-7; abundance: NA; v_gene: TRBV5-1; CDR3aa: CASSLVGGMSSYEQYF; CDR3nt: TGCGCCAGCAGCTTGGTAGGAGGGATGAGCTCCTACGAGCAGTACTTC
len: 15; d_gene: NA; j_gene: TRBJ2-1; abundance: NA; v_gene: TRBV19; CDR3aa: CASSMVGITSHEQFF; CDR3nt: TGTGCCAGTAGTATGGTCGGGATTACTAGCCATGAGCAGTTCTTC
len: 16; d_gene: NA; j_gene: TRBJ2-2; abundance: NA; v_gene: TRBV7-9; CDR3aa: CASSFGVATNTGELFF; CDR3nt: TGTGCCAGCAGCTTTGGGGTAGCGACGAACACCGGGGAGCTGTTTTTT
len: 12; d_gene: NA; j_gene: TRBJ2-7; abundance: few; v_gene: TRBV28; CDR3aa: CASRTTGSEQYF; CDR3nt: TGTGCCAGCAGAACCACAGGGTCCGAGCAGTACTTC
len: 15; d_gene: NA; j_gene: TRBJ1-1; abundance: NA; v_gene: TRBV28; CDR3aa: CASTTNGGPKAEAFF; CDR3nt: TGTGCCAGCACTACCAACGGGGGGCCGAAGGCTGAAGCTTTCTTT
len: 12; d_gene: NA; j_gene: TRBJ1-5; abundance: NA; v_gene: TRBV2; CDR3aa: CASSLTAQPQHF; CDR3nt: TGTGCCAGCAGCTTGACAGCGCAGCCCCAGCATTTT
len: 14; d_gene: TRBD1; j_gene: TRBJ2-5; abundance: NA; v_gene: TRBV19; CDR3aa: CASSLGQGEETQYF; CDR3nt: TGTGCCAGTAGTCTTGGACAGGGAGAAGAGACCCAGTACTTC